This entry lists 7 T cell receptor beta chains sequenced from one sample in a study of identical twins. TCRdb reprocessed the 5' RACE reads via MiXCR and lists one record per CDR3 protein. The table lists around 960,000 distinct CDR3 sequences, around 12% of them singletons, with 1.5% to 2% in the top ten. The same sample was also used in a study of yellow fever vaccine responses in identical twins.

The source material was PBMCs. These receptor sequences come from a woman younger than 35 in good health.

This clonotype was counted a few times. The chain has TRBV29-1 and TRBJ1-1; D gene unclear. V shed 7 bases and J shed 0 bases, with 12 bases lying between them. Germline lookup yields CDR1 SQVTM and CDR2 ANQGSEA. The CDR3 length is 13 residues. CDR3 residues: CSGTATLNTEAFF. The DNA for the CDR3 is TGCAGCGGTACAGCCACTTTGAACACTGAAGCTTTCTTT.

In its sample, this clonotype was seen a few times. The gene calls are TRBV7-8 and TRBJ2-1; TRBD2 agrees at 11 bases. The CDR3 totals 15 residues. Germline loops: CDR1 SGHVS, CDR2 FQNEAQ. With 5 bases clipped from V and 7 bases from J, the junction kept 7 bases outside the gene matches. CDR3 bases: TGTGCCAGCAGCGTGTTAGCGGGGGGGCTTAATGAGCAGTTCTTC. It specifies CASSVLAGGLNEQFF.

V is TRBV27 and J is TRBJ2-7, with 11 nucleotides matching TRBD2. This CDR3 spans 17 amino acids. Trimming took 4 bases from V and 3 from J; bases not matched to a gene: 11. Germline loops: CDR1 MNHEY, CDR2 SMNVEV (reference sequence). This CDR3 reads CASSSTAGTSGYYEQYF. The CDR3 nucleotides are TGTGCCAGCAGTTCAACCGCCGGGACTAGCGGATACTACGAGCAGTACTTC.

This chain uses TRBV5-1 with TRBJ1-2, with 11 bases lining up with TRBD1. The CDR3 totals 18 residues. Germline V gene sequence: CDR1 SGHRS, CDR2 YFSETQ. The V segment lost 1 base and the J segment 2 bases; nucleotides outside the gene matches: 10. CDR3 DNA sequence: TGCGCCAGCAGCTTGACCTGGACAGGGGGCCCTCCAAACTATGGCTACACCTTC. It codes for CASSLTWTGGPPNYGYTF.

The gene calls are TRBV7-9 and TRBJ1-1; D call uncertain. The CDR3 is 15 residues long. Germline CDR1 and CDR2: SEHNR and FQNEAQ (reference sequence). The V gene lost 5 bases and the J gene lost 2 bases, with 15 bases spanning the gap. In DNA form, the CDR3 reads TGTGCCAGCAGCCCGACCCGACGGACCAACACTGAAGCTTTCTTT. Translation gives CASSPTRRTNTEAFF. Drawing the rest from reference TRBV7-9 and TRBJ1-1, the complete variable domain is DTGVSQNPRHKITKRGQNVTFRCDPISEHNRLYWYRQTLGQGPEFLTYFQNEAQLEKSRLLSDRFSAERPKGSFSTLEIQRTEQGDSAMYLCASSPTRRTNTEAFFGQGTRLTVV.

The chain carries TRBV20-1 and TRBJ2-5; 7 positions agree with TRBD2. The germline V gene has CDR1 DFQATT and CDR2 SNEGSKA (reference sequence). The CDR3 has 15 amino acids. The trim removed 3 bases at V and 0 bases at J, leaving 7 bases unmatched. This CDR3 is CSARRSAGDQETQYF. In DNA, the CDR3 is TGCAGTGCTAGGAGGTCTGCGGGGGACCAAGAGACCCAGTACTTC.

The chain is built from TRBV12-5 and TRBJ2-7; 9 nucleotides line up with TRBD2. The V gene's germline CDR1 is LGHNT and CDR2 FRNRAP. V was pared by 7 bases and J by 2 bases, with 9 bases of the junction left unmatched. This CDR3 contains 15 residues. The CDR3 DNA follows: TGTGCTAGTGCCACTGGGCTAGCGGGGACCTACGAGCAGTACTTC. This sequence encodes CASATGLAGTYEQYF. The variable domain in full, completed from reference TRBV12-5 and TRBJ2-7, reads DARVTQTPRHKVTEMGQEVTMRCQPILGHNTVFWYRQTMMQGLELLAYFRNRAPLDDSGMPKDRFSAEMPDATLATLKIQPSEPRDSAVYFCASATGLAGTYEQYFGPGTRLTVT.